The 9 T cell receptor beta chains presented below share a single source sample, sequenced in a study of CD8 T cells in Susac syndrome. Reverse transcription used about 0.45 to 1 ug RNA and random hexamers. In TCRdb, the immunoSEQ multiplex PCR reads were re-called with MiXCR into one record per CDR3 protein. The repertoire holds about 110,000 distinct CDR3 sequences, roughly 95% seen once, with about 0.095% in the top ten. Sequenced material: CD4+ T cells from PBMCs. The receptor set was obtained from a human donor in good health.

The chain joins TRBV20-1 to TRBJ2-7; TRBD1 matches at 8 bases. Germline V gives CDR1 DFQATT, CDR2 SNEGSKA (reference sequence). V dropped 2 bases and J dropped 2; count of bases not matched to a gene: 5. The CDR3 has 14 residues. CDR3 loop: CSARRQGLPYEQYF. The CDR3 coding sequence is TGCAGTGCTAGACGACAGGGGCTGCCCTACGAGCAGTACTTC.

The chain joins TRBV29-1 to TRBJ2-1, with D possibly TRBD2 on 6 matching bases. CDR1 is SQVTM, CDR2 ANQGSEA, per germline. The V gene lost 4 bases and the J gene lost 8 bases, with 15 bases spanning the gap. CDR3 size: 13 residues. The CDR3 loop reads CSVVLAPGYEQFF. In DNA, the CDR3 is TGCAGCGTTGTACTAGCCCCGGGCTATGAGCAGTTCTTC.

The chain carries TRBV29-1 and TRBJ2-1; the D call may be TRBD1 or TRBD2 (5 bases each). This CDR3 region has 15 residues. Deletions cut 3 bases from V and 8 bases from J, with 20 bases between. CDR1 is SQVTM, CDR2 ANQGSEA, per germline. The CDR3: CSVESQGHPGDEQFF. CDR3 nucleotide sequence: TGCAGCGTTGAGTCTCAGGGCCACCCCGGGGATGAGCAGTTCTTC.

The chain recombines TRBV24-1 with TRBJ2-3, with D possibly matching TRBD2 (6 bases). Germline assignment: CDR1 KGHDR and CDR2 SFDVKD. V lost 2 bases and J lost 5, with 10 bases in between. This CDR3 region has 14 residues. The CDR3 loop is CATSDSRGGDTQYF. CDR3 DNA sequence: TGTGCCACCAGTGATTCAAGGGGAGGAGATACGCAGTATTTT.

The V gene is TRBV28, the J gene TRBJ2-7, with D unresolved. V was pared by 4 bases and J by 3 bases, with 7 bases between. Germline-derived CDR1 and CDR2 are MDHEN and SYDVKM. This CDR3 region has 12 residues. The CDR3 DNA follows: TGTGCCAGCAGTTACGACCACTACGAGCAGTACTTC. It is translated as CASSYDHYEQYF.

The V gene is TRBV2, the J gene TRBJ1-2, with a weak D call TRBD1 (5 bases). V was clipped by 9 bases and J by 3 bases, with 14 bases between them. The CDR3 runs 13 residues. Germline CDR1 reads SNHLY; CDR2 reads FYNNEI. CDR3 in amino acids: CARATASYYGYTF. The CDR3 nucleotides read TGTGCCAGAGCGACAGCCTCTTACTATGGCTACACCTTC.

The chain recombines TRBV3-1 with TRBJ1-2; a possible D gene is TRBD1 (6 bases). Per the germline V gene, CDR1 is LGHDT and CDR2 is YNNKEL (reference sequence). Trimming stripped 4 bases from V and 4 bases from J, with 13 bases between. CDR3 length: 14 residues. CDR3 DNA sequence: TGTGCCAGCAGCCTCCGCGGACAGCTCTATGGCTACACCTTC. Translating gives CASSLRGQLYGYTF.

V usage is TRBV29-1 and J usage is TRBJ1-4; perhaps TRBD1 as D (5 bases). This CDR3 contains 14 residues. Germline V gives CDR1 SQVTM, CDR2 ANQGSEA. V gave up 7 bases and J gave up 9 bases, with 21 bases separating them. DNA of the CDR3: TGCAGCGGTCTACTGGCAGGGAGTCGTCAAAAACTGTTTTTT. Amino acid sequence: CSGLLAGSRQKLFF.

The gene calls are TRBV29-1 and TRBJ1-1; D is possibly TRBD1 (5 bases). The V gene lost 6 bases and the J gene lost 0 bases, with 8 bases spanning the gap. The length of the CDR3 is 12 residues. In germline, CDR1 is SQVTM, CDR2 ANQGSEA. This CDR3 is CSVQEVNTEAFF. The CDR3 nucleotides are TGCAGCGTACAGGAGGTGAACACTGAAGCTTTCTTT.